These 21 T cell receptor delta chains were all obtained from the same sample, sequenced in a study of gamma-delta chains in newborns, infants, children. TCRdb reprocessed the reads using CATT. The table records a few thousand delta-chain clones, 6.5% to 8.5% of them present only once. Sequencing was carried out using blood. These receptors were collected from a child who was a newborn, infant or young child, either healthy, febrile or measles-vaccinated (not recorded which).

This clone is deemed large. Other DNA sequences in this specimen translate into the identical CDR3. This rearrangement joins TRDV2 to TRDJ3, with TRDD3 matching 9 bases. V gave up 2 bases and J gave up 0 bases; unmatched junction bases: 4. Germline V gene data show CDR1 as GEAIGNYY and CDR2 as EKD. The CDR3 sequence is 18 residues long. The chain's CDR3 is CACDNWGRSSWDTRQMFF. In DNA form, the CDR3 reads TGTGCCTGTGACAACTGGGGGAGGAGCTCCTGGGACACCCGACAGATGTTTTTC.

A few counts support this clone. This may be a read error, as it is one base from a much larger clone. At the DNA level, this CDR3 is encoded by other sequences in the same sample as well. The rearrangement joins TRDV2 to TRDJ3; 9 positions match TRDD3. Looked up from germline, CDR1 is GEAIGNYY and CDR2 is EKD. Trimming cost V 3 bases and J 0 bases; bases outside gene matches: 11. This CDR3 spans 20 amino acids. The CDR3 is CACDSLLGDSSSWDTRQMFF. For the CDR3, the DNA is TGTGCCTGTGACTCCCTCCTGGGGGATTCGAGCTCCTGGGACACCCGACAGATGTTTTTC.

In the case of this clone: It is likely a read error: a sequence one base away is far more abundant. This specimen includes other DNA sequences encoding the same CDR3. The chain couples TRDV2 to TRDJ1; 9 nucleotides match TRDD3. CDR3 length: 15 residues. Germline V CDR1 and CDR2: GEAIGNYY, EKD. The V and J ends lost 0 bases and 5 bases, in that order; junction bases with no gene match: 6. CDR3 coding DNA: TGTGCCTGTGACACCGTGGGGATACGCACTGATAAACTCATCTTT. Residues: CACDTVGIRTDKLIF.

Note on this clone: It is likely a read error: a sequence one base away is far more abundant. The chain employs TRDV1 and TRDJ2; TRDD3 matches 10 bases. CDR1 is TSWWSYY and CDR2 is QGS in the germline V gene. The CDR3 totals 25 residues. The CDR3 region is CALGEPLPFRLLGDLVVVFPAQIFF. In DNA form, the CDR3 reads TGTGCTCTTGGGGAACCCCTCCCCTTCCGGCTACTGGGGGATTTGGTCGTCGTATTCCCCGCACAAATCTTCTTT.

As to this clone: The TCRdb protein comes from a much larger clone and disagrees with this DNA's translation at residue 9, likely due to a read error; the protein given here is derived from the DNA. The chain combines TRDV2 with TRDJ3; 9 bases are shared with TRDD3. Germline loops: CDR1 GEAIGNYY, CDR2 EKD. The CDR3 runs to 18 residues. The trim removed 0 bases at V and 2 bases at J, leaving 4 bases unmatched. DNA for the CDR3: TGTGCCTGTGACACCGTACTGGGGGAGACCTGGGACACCCGACAGATGTTTTTC. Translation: CACDTVLGETWDTRQMFF.

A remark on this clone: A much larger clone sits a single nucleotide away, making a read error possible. The CDR3 is CACDALGERTDKLIF. The CDR3, as DNA: TGTGCCTGTGACGCTCTGGGGGAACGCACCGATAAACTCATCTTT. The chain employs TRDV2 and TRDJ1; TRDD3 matches at 8 bases. The CDR3 is 15 residues long. Per the germline V gene, CDR1 is GEAIGNYY and CDR2 is EKD. Germline trimming cut 3 bases from V and 1 base from J; bases unmatched to any gene: 6.

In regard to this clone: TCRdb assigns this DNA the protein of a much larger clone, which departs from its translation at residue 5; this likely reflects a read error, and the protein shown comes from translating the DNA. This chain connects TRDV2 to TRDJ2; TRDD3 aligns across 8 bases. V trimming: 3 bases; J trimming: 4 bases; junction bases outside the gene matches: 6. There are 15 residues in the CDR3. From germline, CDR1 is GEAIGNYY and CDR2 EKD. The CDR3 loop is CACDSLGDPTAQLFF. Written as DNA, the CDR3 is TGTGCCTGTGACTCGCTGGGGGACCCGACAGCACAACTCTTCTTT.

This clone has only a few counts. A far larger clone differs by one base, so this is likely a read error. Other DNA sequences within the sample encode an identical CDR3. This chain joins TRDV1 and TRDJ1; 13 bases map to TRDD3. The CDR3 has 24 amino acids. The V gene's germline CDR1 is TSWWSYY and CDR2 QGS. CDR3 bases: TGCGCTCTTGGGAACTGGGCCCAGTTCCTGCTACTGGGGGATACGCGAAAGTACACCGATAAACTCATCTTT. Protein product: CALGNWAQFLLLGDTRKYTDKLIF.

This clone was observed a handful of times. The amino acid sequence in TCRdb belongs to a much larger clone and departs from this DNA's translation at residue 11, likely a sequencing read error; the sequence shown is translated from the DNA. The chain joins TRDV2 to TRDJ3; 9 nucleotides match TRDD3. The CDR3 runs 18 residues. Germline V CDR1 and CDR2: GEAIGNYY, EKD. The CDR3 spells CACDVLGDSSRDTRQMFF. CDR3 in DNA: TGTGCCTGTGACGTACTGGGGGACAGCTCCCGGGACACCCGACAGATGTTTTTC.

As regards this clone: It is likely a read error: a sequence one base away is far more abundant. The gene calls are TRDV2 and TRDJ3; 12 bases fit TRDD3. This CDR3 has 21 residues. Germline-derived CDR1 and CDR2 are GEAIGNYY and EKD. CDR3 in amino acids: CACDTLLGDTRRSWDSRQMFF. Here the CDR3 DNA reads TGTGCCTGTGACACCTTACTGGGGGATACTCGACGCTCCTGGGACTCCCGACAGATGTTTTTC.

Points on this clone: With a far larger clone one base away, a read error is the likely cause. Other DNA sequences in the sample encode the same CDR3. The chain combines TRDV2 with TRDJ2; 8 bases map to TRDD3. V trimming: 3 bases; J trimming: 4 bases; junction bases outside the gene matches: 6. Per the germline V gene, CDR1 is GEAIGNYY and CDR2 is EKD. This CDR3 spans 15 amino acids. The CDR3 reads CACDVLGDTTAQLFF. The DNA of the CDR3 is TGTGCCTGTGACGTACTAGGGGATACGACAGCACAACTCTTCTTT.

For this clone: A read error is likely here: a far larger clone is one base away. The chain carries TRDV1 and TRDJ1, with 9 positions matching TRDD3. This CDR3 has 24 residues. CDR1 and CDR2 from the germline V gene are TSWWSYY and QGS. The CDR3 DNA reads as TGTGCTCTTGGGGGTCTACGCCCATGCCTCATACTGGGGGACGCAAACCAGTGCACCGATAAACTCACCTTT. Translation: CALGGLRPCLILGDANQCTDKLTF.

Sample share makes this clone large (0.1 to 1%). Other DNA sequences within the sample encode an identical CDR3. CDR3 coding DNA: TGTGCCTGTGACACCTGGGGGGAGACAGCACAACTCTTCTTT. Protein product: CACDTWGETAQLFF. The chain links TRDV2 to TRDJ2, with D tentatively TRDD3 (6 bases). The CDR3 length is 14 residues. CDR1 and CDR2 (germline): GEAIGNYY, EKD. Trimming removed 0 bases from V and 4 bases from J, with 8 bases in between.

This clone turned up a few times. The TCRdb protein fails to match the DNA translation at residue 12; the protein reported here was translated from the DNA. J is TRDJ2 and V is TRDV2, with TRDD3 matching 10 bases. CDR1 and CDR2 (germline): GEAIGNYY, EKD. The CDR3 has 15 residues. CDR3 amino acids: CACDALGDRTAKLFF. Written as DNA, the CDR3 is TGTGCCTGTGATGCTCTGGGGGATAGGACAGCAAAACTCTTCTTT.

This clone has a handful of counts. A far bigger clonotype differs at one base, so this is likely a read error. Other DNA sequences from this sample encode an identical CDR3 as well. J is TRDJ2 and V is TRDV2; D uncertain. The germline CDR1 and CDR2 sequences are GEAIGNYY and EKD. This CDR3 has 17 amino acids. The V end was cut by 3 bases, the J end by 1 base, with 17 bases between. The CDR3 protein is CACDGVGPSFLTAQLFF. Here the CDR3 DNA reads TGTGCCTGTGACGGCGTTGGCCCATCCTTTTTGACAGCACAACTCTTCTTT.

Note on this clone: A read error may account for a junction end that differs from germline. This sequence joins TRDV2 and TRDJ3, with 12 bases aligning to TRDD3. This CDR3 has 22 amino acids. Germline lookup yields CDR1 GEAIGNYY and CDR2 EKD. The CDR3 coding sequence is TGTGCCCGTGACCATGTCATTACTGGGGGATACAACTTTCGCGGGGACACCCGACGGATGTTTTTC. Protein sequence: CARDHVITGGYNFRGDTRRMFF.

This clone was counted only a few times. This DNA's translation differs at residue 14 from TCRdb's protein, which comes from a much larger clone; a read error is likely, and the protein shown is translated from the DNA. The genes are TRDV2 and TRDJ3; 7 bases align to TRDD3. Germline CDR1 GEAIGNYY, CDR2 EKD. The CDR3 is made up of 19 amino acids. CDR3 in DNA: TGTGCCTGTGACCTTGCTGGGGGTCACCGCTCCTGGGACGCCCGACAGATGTTTTTC. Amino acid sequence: CACDLAGGHRSWDARQMFF.

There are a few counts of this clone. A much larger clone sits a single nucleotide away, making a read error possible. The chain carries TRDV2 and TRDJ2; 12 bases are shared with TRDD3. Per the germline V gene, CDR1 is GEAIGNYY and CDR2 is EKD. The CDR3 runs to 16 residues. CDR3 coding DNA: TGTGCCTGTGACTCACTGGGGGATACTTTGACAGCACCACTCTTCTTT. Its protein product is CACDSLGDTLTAPLFF.

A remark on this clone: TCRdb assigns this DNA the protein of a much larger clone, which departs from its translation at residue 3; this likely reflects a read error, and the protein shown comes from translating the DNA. CDR3 in amino acids: CARDTLGDTWDTRQMFF. CDR3 sequence (DNA): TGTGCCCGTGACACACTGGGGGATACGTGGGACACCCGACAGATGTTTTTC. The chain uses TRDV2 and TRDJ3, with 13 positions matching TRDD3. CDR1 and CDR2 (germline): GEAIGNYY, EKD. This CDR3 region has 17 residues.

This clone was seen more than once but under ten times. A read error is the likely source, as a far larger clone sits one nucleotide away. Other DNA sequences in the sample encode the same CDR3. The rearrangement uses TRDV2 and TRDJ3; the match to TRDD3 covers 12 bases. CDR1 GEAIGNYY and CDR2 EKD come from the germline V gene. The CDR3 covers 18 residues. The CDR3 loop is CACDTVLGDTWDTRQMFF. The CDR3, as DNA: TGTGCCTGTGACACCGTACTGGGGGATACCTGGGACACCCGACAGATGTTCTTC.

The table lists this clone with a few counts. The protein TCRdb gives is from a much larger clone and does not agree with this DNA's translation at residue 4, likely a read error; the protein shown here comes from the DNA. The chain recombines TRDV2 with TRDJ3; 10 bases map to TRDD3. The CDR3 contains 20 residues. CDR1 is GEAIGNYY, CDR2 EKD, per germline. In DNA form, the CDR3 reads TGTGCCTGTGGCACCGTACTGGGGGATCCTAGCTCCTGGGACACCCGACAGATGTTTTTC. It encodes CACGTVLGDPSSWDTRQMFF.